A selection of T cell receptor beta chains follows, all from one sample in a study of beta chain features in type 1 diabetes. Profiling relied on immunoSEQ multiplex PCR, and the TCRdb table lists in-frame clones only, not all of them. The sample holds around 99,000 clones; under 40% are singletons and the top ten take approximately 0.065%. Sequenced: stem cell memory CD4+ T cells from blood. Every receptor here comes from a woman aged 18-35 years in good health. Each CDR3 is given with its conserved first and last residue. The order of the fields is clone size, D gene, J gene, V gene, CDR3 protein, CDR3 DNA. D genes are given only for firm matches. The size entry is marked missing in some rows and otherwise reads once, few, many or a size class.

. . TRBJ2-1 TRBV7-2 CASSFRQGSNEQFF TGTGCCAGCAGCTTTAGGCAGGGCAGCAATGAGCAGTTCTTC
few . TRBJ2-5 TRBV6-6 CATLKGLTQETQYF TGTGCCACATTAAAGGGACTGACTCAAGAGACCCAGTACTTC
few . TRBJ2-5 TRBV7-8 CASNPYRTPGIGETQYF TGTGCCAGCAACCCCTACAGGACCCCGGGCATCGGAGAGACCCAGTACTTC
. TRBD1 TRBJ2-7 TRBV25-1 CASRGFTGGAYEQYF TGTGCCAGCAGAGGATTTACAGGGGGCGCGTACGAGCAGTACTTC
. TRBD2 TRBJ2-1 TRBV7-2 CASSLASGRAFEQFF TGTGCCAGCAGCTTAGCGAGCGGGAGGGCCTTTGAGCAGTTCTTC
. . TRBJ1-4 TRBV19 CASSSLDTHRGILFF TGTGCCAGTAGTTCGCTGGACACTCACAGAGGAATTCTGTTTTTT
. . TRBJ1-3 TRBV29-1 CSVVLGHPPTIYF TGCAGCGTTGTTCTGGGACATCCCCCCACCATATATTTT
. . TRBJ2-7 TRBV2 CASSADWPISYEQYF TGTGCCAGCAGTGCGGACTGGCCGATCTCCTACGAGCAGTACTTC
. . TRBJ1-2 TRBV30 CAWSVSGGSYGYTF TGTGCCTGGAGTGTATCGGGGGGGAGCTATGGCTACACCTTC
few TRBD2 TRBJ2-7 TRBV29-1 CSVERSSGSYEQYF TGCAGCGTAGAACGGTCTAGCGGGAGCTACGAGCAGTACTTC
few . TRBJ1-1 TRBV29-1 CSVEENGNTEAFF TGCAGCGTTGAAGAGAACGGGAACACTGAAGCTTTCTTT
. . TRBJ1-2 TRBV4-3 CASSQAPFNYGYTF TGCGCCAGCAGCCAAGCCCCGTTTAACTATGGCTACACCTTC
. . TRBJ2-3 TRBV6-6 CASSRDKADTQYF TGTGCCAGCAGTCGGGATAAGGCAGATACGCAGTATTTT
. TRBD1 TRBJ2-7 TRBV6-6 CATQGQGPYEQYF TGTGCCACCCAGGGACAGGGCCCCTACGAGCAGTACTTC
few TRBD1 TRBJ2-7 TRBV6-6 CASVGTVSSYEQYF TGTGCCAGCGTCGGGACAGTTAGCTCCTACGAGCAGTACTTC
. . TRBJ2-1 TRBV7-6 CASSLGVAGSSYNEQFF TGTGCCAGCAGCTTAGGGGTCGCGGGATCCTCCTACAATGAGCAGTTCTTC
. . TRBJ2-5 TRBV5-1 CASSWTGQYQETQYF TGCGCCAGCAGCTGGACCGGACAGTACCAAGAGACCCAGTACTTC
few . TRBJ1-2 TRBV20-1 CSARVSYGYTF TGCAGTGCTAGAGTCAGCTATGGCTACACCTTC
few TRBD1 TRBJ1-1 TRBV6-6 CASSRHQRTGGTEAFF TGTGCCAGCAGTCGTCACCAACGGACAGGGGGCACTGAAGCTTTCTTT
few . TRBJ2-7 TRBV4-1 CASSRRLEYEQYF TGCGCCAGCAGCCGCAGACTAGAATACGAGCAGTACTTC
few . TRBJ1-1 TRBV2 CASSGPTENTEAFF TGTGCCAGTTCGGGCCCGACAGAGAACACTGAAGCTTTCTTT
few TRBD1 TRBJ1-2 TRBV7-2 CASSPGDRIYGYTF TGTGCCAGCAGCCCAGGGGACAGAATCTATGGCTACACCTTC
. TRBD2 TRBJ2-2 TRBV28 CASSSSGRITGELFF TGTGCCAGCAGTTCTAGCGGGCGGATTACCGGGGAGCTGTTTTTT
. . TRBJ2-1 TRBV6-5 CASSYSPGLLYNEQFF TGTGCCAGCAGTTACTCGCCGGGTCTTCTCTACAATGAGCAGTTCTTC
. . TRBJ1-5 TRBV15 CATSASGEGRNQPQHF TGTGCCACCAGCGCCTCAGGGGAGGGACGGAATCAGCCCCAGCATTTT
. . TRBJ1-1 TRBV29-1 CSVEVSWNTEAFF TGCAGCGTTGAGGTTAGCTGGAACACTGAAGCTTTCTTT
. . TRBJ2-2 TRBV5-1 CASRTAWTVNTGELFF TGCGCCAGCCGAACCGCCTGGACAGTGAACACCGGGGAGCTGTTTTTT
. TRBD1 TRBJ1-1 TRBV18 CASSPSQGAGEAFF TGTGCCAGCTCACCTTCTCAGGGGGCGGGAGAAGCTTTCTTT
. TRBD1 TRBJ2-7 TRBV5-1 CASSTRDREGEQYF TGCGCCAGCAGCACCCGGGACAGGGAAGGCGAGCAGTACTTC
. . TRBJ2-7 TRBV5-6 CASSSVWEQYF TGTGCCAGCAGCTCAGTCTGGGAGCAGTACTTC
. . TRBJ2-1 TRBV29-1 CSATGNEQFF TGCAGCGCTACGGGCAATGAGCAGTTCTTC
. TRBD2 TRBJ2-5 TRBV19 CASRDRTSGAQETQYF TGTGCCAGTAGGGACCGGACTAGCGGGGCCCAAGAGACCCAGTACTTC
. . TRBJ2-1 TRBV9 CASSVGQAGWNEQFF TGTGCCAGCAGCGTAGGGCAAGCGGGTTGGAATGAGCAGTTCTTC
. TRBD1 TRBJ1-1 TRBV7-9 CASSLGQGLMNTEAFF TGTGCCAGCAGCTTGGGACAGGGGCTTATGAACACTGAAGCTTTCTTT
few TRBD1 TRBJ2-7 TRBV29-1 CSVAWDSLSYEQYF TGCAGCGTGGCCTGGGACAGCTTGAGCTACGAGCAGTACTTC
. TRBD1 TRBJ1-5 TRBV29-1 CSYGTGGGNQPQHF TGCAGTTACGGGACAGGGGGCGGCAATCAGCCCCAGCATTTT
. TRBD2 TRBJ2-3 TRBV5-1 CASSLVRLAGTDTQYF TGCGCCAGCAGCTTGGTTAGACTAGCAGGCACAGATACGCAGTATTTT
few . TRBJ1-4 TRBV14 CASSQAFGPMAEKLFF TGTGCCAGCAGCCAAGCTTTTGGGCCCATGGCTGAAAAACTGTTTTTT
. TRBD2 TRBJ2-3 TRBV7-2 CASSFVGGRGAEDTQYF TGTGCCAGCAGCTTCGTTGGCGGGAGGGGGGCAGAAGATACGCAGTATTTT
few TRBD1 TRBJ1-5 TRBV10-3 CATAQGLSNQPQHF TGTGCCACCGCACAGGGGCTTAGCAATCAGCCCCAGCATTTT
. . TRBJ1-5 TRBV27 CASSFGRGNQPQHF TGTGCCAGCAGTTTCGGCAGGGGTAATCAGCCCCAGCATTTT
few TRBD1 TRBJ1-5 TRBV15 CATKQGQVNQPQHF TGTGCCACCAAGCAGGGACAGGTCAATCAGCCCCAGCATTTT
many . TRBJ2-7 TRBV28 CASSFVREQYF TGTGCCAGCAGTTTTGTACGGGAGCAGTACTTC
. TRBD2 TRBJ2-1 TRBV7-2 CASSLTGWPSGRSYNEQFF TGTGCCAGCAGCTTAACAGGGTGGCCTAGCGGGAGGTCCTACAATGAGCAGTTCTTC
. TRBD1 TRBJ2-7 TRBV6-5 CASSYAPGGNEQYF TGTGCCAGCAGTTACGCCCCAGGGGGTAACGAGCAGTACTTC
few . TRBJ1-5 TRBV7-2 CASSTYNQPQHF TGTGCCAGCAGTACCTATAATCAGCCCCAGCATTTT
. . TRBJ2-7 TRBV9 CASSVVEDRYEQYF TGTGCCAGCAGCGTAGTGGAGGACAGATACGAGCAGTACTTC
few . TRBJ2-1 TRBV5-1 CASSLGVSSYNEQFF TGCGCCAGCAGCTTGGGAGTTAGCTCCTACAATGAGCAGTTCTTC
. . TRBJ2-5 TRBV2 CASSDIGVRVRETQYF TGTGCCAGCAGTGATATTGGGGTGCGGGTTCGAGAGACCCAGTACTTC
few . TRBJ2-7 TRBV7-2 CASSLSGGRLYEQYF TGTGCCAGCAGCTTATCCGGGGGGCGGCTATACGAGCAGTACTTC
once TRBD2 TRBJ2-3 TRBV6-4 CASSPGLAGGPTDTQYF TGTGCCAGCAGTCCCGGACTAGCGGGAGGACCCACAGATACGCAGTATTTT
few . TRBJ2-3 TRBV7-7 CASSPQRADTQYF TGTGCTAGCAGCCCCCAGAGGGCAGATACGCAGTATTTT
few . TRBJ2-7 TRBV2 CASSWATYEQYF TGTGCCAGCAGTTGGGCGACCTACGAGCAGTACTTC
. . TRBJ1-5 TRBV7-8 CASSSSVINQPQHF TGTGCCAGCAGCTCTTCTGTTATCAATCAGCCCCAGCATTTT
. . TRBJ2-5 TRBV6-6 CASSYSRGETQYF TGTGCCAGCAGTTACTCCAGGGGAGAGACCCAGTACTTC